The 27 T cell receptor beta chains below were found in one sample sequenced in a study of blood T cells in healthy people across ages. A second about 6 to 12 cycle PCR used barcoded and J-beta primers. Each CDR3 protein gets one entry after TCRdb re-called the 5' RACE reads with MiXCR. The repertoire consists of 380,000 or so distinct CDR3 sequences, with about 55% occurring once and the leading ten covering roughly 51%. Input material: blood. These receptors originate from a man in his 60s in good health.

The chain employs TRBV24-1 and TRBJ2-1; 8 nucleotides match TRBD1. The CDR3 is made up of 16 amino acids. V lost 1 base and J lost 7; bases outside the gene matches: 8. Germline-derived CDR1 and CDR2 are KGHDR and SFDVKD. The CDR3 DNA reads TGTGCCACCAGTGATTTATCAGGGGGCAAAAAGAATGAGCAGTTCTTC. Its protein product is CATSDLSGGKKNEQFF.

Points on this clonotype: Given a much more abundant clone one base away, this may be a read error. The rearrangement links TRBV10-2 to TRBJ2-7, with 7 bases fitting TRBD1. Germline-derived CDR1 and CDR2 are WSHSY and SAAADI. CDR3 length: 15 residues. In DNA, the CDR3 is TGCGCCAGCAGGGAGTCGAACAGGGGATCCTACGAGCAGTACTTC. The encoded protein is CASRESNRGSYEQYF.

CDR3 DNA: TGTGCCAGCTCGGGTCGTCGGGGCACAGATACGCAGTATTTT. Residues: CASSGRRGTDTQYF. The chain is built from TRBV18 and TRBJ2-3; D gene uncertain. CDR3 length: 14 residues. Germline lookup yields CDR1 KGHSH and CDR2 LQKENI. Trimming took 6 bases from V and 1 from J, leaving 11 bases between them. Combining the CDR3 with reference TRBV18 and TRBJ2-3 gives the whole variable domain NAGVMQNPRHLVRRRGQEARLRCSPMKGHSHVYWYRQLPEEGLKFMVYLQKENIIDESGMPKERFSAEFPKEGPSILRIQQVVRGDSAAYFCASSGRRGTDTQYFGPGTRLTVL.

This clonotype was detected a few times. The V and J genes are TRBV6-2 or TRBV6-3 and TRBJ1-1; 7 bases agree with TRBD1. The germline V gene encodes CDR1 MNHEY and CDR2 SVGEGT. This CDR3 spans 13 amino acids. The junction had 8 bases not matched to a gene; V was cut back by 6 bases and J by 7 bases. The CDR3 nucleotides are TGTGCCAGCAGACAAGACAGGGTAGGTGAAGCTTTCTTT. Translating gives CASRQDRVGEAFF.

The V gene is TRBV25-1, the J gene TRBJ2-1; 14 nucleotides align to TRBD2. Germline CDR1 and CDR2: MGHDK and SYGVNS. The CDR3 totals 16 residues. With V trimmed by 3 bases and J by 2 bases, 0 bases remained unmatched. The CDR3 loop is CASSEGLAGAYNEQFF. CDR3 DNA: TGTGCCAGCAGTGAGGGACTAGCGGGGGCCTACAATGAGCAGTTCTTC.

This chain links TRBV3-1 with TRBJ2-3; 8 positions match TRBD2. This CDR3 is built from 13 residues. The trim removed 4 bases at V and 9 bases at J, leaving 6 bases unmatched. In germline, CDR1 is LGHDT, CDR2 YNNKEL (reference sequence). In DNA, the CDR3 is TGTGCCAGCAGCCGAGGGGCTAGCGGGACGCAGTATTTT. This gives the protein CASSRGASGTQYF.

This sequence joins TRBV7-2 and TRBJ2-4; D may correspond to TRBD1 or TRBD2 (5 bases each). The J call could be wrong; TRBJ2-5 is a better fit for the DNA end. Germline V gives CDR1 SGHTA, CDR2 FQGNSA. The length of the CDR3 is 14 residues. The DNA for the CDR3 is TGTGCCAGCAGCGTACCAGGGAGTAGGGAGACCCAGTACTTC. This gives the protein CASSVPGSRETQYF.

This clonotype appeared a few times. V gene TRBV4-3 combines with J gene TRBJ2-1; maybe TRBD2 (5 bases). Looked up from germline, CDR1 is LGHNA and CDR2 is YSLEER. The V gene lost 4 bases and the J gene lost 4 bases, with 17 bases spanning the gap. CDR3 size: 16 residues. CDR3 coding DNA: TGCGCCAGCAGCCCCTACCGGTCAGACTATTACAATGAGCAGTTCTTC. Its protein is CASSPYRSDYYNEQFF.

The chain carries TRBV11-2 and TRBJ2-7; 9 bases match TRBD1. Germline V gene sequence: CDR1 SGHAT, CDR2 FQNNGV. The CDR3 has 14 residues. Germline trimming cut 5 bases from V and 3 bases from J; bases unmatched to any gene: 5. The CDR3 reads CASSPDRGVYEQYF. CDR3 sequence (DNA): TGTGCCAGCAGCCCGGACAGGGGAGTCTACGAGCAGTACTTC.

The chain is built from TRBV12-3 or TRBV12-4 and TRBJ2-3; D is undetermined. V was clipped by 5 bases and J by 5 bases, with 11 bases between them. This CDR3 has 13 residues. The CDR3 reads CASSPRRRDTQYF. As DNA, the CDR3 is TGTGCCAGCAGTCCACGCAGGAGAGATACGCAGTATTTT.

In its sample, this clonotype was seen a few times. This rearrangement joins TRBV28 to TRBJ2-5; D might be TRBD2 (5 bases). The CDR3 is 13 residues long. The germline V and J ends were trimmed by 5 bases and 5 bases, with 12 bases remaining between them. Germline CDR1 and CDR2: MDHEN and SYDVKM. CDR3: CASSGSPGETQYF. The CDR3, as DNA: TGTGCCAGCAGTGGATCTCCGGGGGAGACCCAGTACTTC.

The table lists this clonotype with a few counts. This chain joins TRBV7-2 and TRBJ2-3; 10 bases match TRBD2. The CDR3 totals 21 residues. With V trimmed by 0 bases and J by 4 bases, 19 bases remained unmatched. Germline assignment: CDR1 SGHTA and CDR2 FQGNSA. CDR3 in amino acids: CASSLARSPILAGGLPDTQYF. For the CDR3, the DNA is TGTGCCAGCAGCTTAGCCCGATCCCCAATTTTAGCGGGAGGTTTGCCAGATACGCAGTATTTT.

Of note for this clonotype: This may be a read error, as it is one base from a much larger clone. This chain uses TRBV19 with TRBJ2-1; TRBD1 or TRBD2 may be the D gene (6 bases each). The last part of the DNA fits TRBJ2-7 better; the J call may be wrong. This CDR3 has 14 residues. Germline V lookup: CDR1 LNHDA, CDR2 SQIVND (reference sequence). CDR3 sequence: CASSSRGAYNEQYF. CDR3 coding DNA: TGTGCCAGTAGTTCTAGGGGGGCCTACAATGAGCAGTACTTC.

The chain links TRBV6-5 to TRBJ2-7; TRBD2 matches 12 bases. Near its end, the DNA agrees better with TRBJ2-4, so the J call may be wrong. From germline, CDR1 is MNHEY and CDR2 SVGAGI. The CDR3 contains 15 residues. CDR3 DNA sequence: TGTGCCAGCAGCCGGACTAGCGGGGTGGGGGGCATTCAGTACTTC. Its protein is CASSRTSGVGGIQYF.

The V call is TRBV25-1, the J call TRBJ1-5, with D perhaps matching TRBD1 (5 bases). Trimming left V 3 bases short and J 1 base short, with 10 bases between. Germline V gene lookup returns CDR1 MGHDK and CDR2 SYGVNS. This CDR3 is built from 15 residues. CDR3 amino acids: CASSDSGRSNQPQHF. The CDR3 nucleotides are TGTGCCAGCAGTGACTCGGGACGAAGCAATCAGCCCCAGCATTTT.

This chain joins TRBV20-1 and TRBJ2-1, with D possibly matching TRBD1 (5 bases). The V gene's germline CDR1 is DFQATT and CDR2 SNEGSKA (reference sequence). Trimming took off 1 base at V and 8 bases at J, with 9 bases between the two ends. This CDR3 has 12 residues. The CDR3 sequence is CSARAGADEQFF. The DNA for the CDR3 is TGCAGTGCTAGAGCTGGGGCGGATGAGCAGTTCTTC.

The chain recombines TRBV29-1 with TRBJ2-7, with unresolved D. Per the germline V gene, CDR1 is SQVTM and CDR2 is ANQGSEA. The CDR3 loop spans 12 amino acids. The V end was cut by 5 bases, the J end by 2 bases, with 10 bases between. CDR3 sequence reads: CSVHTEPYEQYF. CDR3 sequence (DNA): TGCAGCGTTCACACCGAACCCTACGAGCAGTACTTC.

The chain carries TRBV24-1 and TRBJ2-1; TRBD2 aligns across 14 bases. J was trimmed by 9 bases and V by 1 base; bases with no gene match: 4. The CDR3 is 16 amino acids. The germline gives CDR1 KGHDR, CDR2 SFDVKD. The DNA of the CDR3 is TGTGCCACCAGTGATTTTGGGACTAGCGGGAGAAGTGAGCAGTTCTTC. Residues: CATSDFGTSGRSEQFF.

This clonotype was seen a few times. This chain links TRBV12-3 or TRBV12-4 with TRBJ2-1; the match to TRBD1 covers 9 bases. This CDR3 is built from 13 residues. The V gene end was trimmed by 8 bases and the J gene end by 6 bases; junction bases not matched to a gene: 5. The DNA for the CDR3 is TGTGCCAGCCTCCGGGACAGGGTCAATGAGCAGTTCTTC. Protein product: CASLRDRVNEQFF.

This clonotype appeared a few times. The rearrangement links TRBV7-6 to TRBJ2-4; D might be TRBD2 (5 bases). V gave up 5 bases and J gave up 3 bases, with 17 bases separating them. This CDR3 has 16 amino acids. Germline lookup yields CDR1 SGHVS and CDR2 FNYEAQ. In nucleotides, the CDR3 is TGTGCCAGCAGCCCCGACCGGGGATTGGACAAAAACATTCAGTACTTC. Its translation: CASSPDRGLDKNIQYF.

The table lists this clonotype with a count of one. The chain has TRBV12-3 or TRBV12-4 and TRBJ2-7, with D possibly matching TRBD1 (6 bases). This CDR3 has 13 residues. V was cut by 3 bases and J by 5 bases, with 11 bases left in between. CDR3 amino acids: CASSFLRGNEQYF. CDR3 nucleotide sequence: TGTGCCAGCAGTTTTCTCAGGGGCAACGAGCAGTACTTC.

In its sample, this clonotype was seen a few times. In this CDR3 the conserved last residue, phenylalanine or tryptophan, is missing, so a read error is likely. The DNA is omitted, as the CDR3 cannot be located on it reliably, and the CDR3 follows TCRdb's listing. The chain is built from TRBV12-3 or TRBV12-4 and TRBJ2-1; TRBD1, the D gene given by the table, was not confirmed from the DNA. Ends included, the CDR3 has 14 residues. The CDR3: CASSPGMGGYTFGS.

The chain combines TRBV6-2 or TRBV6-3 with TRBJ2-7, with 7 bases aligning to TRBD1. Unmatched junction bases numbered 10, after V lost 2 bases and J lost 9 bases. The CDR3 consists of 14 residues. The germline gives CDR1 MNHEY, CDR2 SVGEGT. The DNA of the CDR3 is TGTGCCAGCAGTTACCCCGGACAGGCTAGGGGGCAGTACTTC. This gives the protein CASSYPGQARGQYF.

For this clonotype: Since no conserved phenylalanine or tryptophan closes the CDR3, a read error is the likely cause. CDR3 sequence: CASSQYVGAQVYGYTL. The CDR3 region has the DNA TGTGCCAGCAGCCAGTACGTTGGGGCGCAAGTCTATGGCTACACCCTC. The chain couples TRBV14 to TRBJ1-2, with D perhaps matching TRBD1 (5 bases). The CDR3 consists of 16 residues. The V gene's germline CDR1 is SGHDN and CDR2 FVKESK. With 3 bases removed from V and 4 bases from J, the gap between germline ends came to 18 bases.

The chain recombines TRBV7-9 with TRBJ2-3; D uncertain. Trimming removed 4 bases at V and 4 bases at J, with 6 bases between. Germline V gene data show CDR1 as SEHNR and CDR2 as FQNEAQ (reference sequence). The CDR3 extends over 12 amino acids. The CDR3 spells CASSYLPDTQYF. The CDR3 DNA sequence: TGTGCCAGCAGCTATTTACCAGATACGCAGTATTTT.

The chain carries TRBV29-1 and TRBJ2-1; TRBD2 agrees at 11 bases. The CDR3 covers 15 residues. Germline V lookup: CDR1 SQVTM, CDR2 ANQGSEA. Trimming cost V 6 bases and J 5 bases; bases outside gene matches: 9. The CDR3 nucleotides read TGCAGCGTGGCCCGGGGGACTAGCGGAGACAATGAGCAGTTCTTC. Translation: CSVARGTSGDNEQFF.

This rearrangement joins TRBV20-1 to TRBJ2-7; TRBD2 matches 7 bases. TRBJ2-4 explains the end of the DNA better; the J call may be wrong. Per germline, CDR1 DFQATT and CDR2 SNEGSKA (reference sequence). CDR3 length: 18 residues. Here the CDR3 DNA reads TGCAGTGCTAGAGGTTCCCTAGCGGACCCGTTAGCCAAAAACATTCAGTACTTC. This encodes CSARGSLADPLAKNIQYF.